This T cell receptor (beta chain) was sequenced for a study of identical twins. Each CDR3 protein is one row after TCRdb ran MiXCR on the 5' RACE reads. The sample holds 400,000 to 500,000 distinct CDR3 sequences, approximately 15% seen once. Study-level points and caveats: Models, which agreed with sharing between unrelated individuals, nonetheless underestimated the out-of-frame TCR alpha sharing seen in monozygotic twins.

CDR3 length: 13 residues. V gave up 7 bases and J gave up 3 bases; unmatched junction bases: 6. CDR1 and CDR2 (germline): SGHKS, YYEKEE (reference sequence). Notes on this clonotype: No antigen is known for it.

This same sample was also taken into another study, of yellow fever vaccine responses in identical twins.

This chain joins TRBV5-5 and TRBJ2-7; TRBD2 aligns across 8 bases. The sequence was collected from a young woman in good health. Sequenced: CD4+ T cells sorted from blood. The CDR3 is CASGAGGDYEQYF. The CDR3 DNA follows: TGTGCCAGCGGCGCCGGGGGGGACTACGAGCAGTACTTC.